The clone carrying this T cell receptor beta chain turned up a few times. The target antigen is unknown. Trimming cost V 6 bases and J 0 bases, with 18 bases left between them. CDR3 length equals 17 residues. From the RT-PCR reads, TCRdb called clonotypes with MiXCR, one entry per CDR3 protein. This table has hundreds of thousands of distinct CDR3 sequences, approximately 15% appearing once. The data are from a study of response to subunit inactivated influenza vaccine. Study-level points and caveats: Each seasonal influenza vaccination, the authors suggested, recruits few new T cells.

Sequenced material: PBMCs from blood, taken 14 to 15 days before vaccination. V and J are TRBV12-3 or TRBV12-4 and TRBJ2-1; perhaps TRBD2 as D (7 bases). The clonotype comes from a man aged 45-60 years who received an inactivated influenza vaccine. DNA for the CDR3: TGTGCCAGCAGATTAAGGGGGGGAGTCCTCTCCTACAATGAGCAGTTCTTC. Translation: CASRLRGGVLSYNEQFF.